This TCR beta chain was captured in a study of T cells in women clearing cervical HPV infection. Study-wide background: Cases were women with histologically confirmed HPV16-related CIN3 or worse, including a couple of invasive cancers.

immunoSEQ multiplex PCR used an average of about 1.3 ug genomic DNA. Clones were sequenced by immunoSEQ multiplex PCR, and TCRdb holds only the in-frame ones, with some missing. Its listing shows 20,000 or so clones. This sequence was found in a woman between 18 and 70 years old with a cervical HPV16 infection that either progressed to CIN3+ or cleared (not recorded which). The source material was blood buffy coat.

The DNA read from the CDR3 is TGCAGCGTCGACGGGGGAGTACAGGGGCACCAAGAGACG. Translated, it gives CSVDGGVQGHQET. The full CDR3 sequence reads CSVDGGVQGHQETQYF. The chain has TRBV29-1 and TRBJ2-3, with a possible D match to TRBD1 (7 bases). The missing CDR3 end, 3 residues past where the read stops, is filled in from the germline J gene. Germline V gene sequence: CDR1 SQVTM, CDR2 ANQGSEA. This CDR3 is built from 16 residues.